Listed below are T cell receptor beta chains from one sample, sequenced in a study of T-cell memory formation after mild COVID-19. TCRdb fed the 5' RACE reads into MiXCR, producing one record per CDR3 protein. The sample holds around 470,000 distinct CDR3 sequences, 15% to 20% seen once. Sequencing used PBMCs or a T cell subset sorted from them (not recorded which). The receptors were gathered from an adult woman who had mild COVID-19 (a few samples of this study predate the infection). Cell type and time point are not known. Each CDR3 is given with its conserved first and last residue. The order of the fields is J gene, D gene, V gene, clone size, CDR3 protein, CDR3 DNA. D genes are given only for firm matches. Expanded clones get a size class; other rows say once, few or many, or leave the size out.

TRBJ1-1 | . | TRBV18 | many | CASSTGAGPGFF | TGTGCCAGCTCAACCGGGGCGGGACCCGGGTTCTTT
TRBJ2-7 | TRBD2 | TRBV7-8 | . | CASSLSSSGYYEQYF | TGTGCCAGCAGCTTATCGTCTAGCGGGTACTACGAGCAGTACTTC
TRBJ2-7 | . | TRBV3-1 | few | CASSRGGTASYEQYF | TGTGCCAGCAGCCGGGGGGGGACAGCCTCCTACGAGCAGTACTTC
TRBJ2-5 | . | TRBV11-2 | . | CASSFRTPGETQYF | TGTGCCAGCAGCTTCAGGACGCCTGGAGAGACCCAGTACTTC
TRBJ2-7 | . | TRBV27 | many | CASSIHLVTAYEQYF | TGTGCCAGCAGCATTCATTTGGTAACGGCCTACGAGCAGTACTTC
TRBJ2-5 | . | TRBV20-1 | . | CSARGLVVRVGGQETQYF | TGCAGTGCTAGAGGATTAGTTGTGCGGGTAGGGGGACAAGAGACCCAGTACTTC
TRBJ1-6 | . | TRBV2 | . | CASSYREINSPLHF | TGTGCCAGCAGTTACAGGGAGATAAATTCACCCCTCCACTTT
TRBJ2-7 | . | TRBV6-4 | . | CASSVDSYEQYF | TGTGCCAGCAGTGTGGATTCCTACGAGCAGTACTTC
TRBJ2-1 | TRBD1 | TRBV5-1 | few | CASSNTGGLDEQFF | TGCGCCAGCAGCAATACAGGGGGCCTGGATGAGCAGTTCTTC
TRBJ2-7 | . | TRBV5-6 | . | CASSSSELQYF | TGTGCCAGCAGCTCCTCCGAACTACAGTACTTC
TRBJ1-4 | . | TRBV7-9 | few | CASSSLGGPINEKLFF | TGTGCCAGCAGCTCCCTCGGGGGGCCGATTAATGAAAAACTGTTTTTT
TRBJ2-1 | TRBD2 | TRBV20-1 | few | CSACDRLAASYNEQFF | TGCAGTGCTTGCGACCGACTAGCGGCCTCCTACAATGAGCAGTTCTTC
TRBJ2-2 | TRBD1 | TRBV11-2 | many | CASSSSQGWELFF | TGTGCCAGCAGTTCCTCACAGGGGTGGGAGCTGTTTTTT
TRBJ2-7 | . | TRBV19 | few | CASSLMAADEQYF | TGTGCCAGTAGCCTCATGGCGGCGGACGAGCAGTACTTC
TRBJ2-3 | TRBD1 | TRBV14 | few | CASSDLPGQGTADTQYF | TGTGCCAGCAGCGATCTTCCGGGACAGGGGACGGCAGATACGCAGTATTTT
TRBJ1-1 | . | TRBV7-8 | few | CASRYGRADLSLNTEAFF | TGTGCCAGCAGGTACGGACGGGCAGACCTGTCACTGAACACTGAAGCTTTCTTT
TRBJ2-7 | . | TRBV5-1 | . | CASTKDSGEQYF | TGCGCCAGCACCAAAGACTCGGGGGAGCAGTACTTC
TRBJ2-7 | TRBD1 | TRBV6-5 | few | CASSYASGTGAPYEQYF | TGTGCCAGCAGTTACGCGTCCGGGACAGGGGCCCCCTACGAGCAGTACTTC
TRBJ1-2 | TRBD1 | TRBV4-2 | few | CASSQVDRESYTF | TGTGCCAGCAGCCAGGTCGACAGGGAAAGCTACACCTTC
TRBJ2-2 | . | TRBV7-9 | . | CAIPGGSTGELFF | TGTGCCATTCCTGGCGGTTCCACCGGGGAGCTGTTTTTT
TRBJ1-2 | TRBD1 | TRBV10-3 | many | CAISGQGTFGYTF | TGTGCCATCAGCGGACAGGGTACTTTTGGCTACACCTTC
TRBJ2-2 | . | TRBV7-8 | many | CASSLRGDNTGELFF | TGTGCCAGCAGCTTACGGGGAGACAACACCGGGGAGCTGTTTTTT
TRBJ1-1 | TRBD1 | TRBV14 | few | CASGDRGSTEAFF | TGTGCCAGCGGGGACAGGGGGAGCACTGAAGCTTTCTTT
TRBJ2-1 | . | TRBV7-6 | few | CASSLRGGWGNEQFF | TGTGCCAGCAGCTTAAGGGGGGGCTGGGGAAATGAGCAGTTCTTC
TRBJ2-7 | . | TRBV7-2 | few | CASSSSGSEQYF | TGTGCCAGCAGCTCATCAGGGTCCGAGCAGTACTTC
TRBJ2-7 | TRBD1 | TRBV29-1 | . | CSVEGSVDRTGAPYEQYF | TGCAGCGTTGAAGGATCCGTTGACCGGACAGGCGCTCCCTACGAGCAGTACTTC
TRBJ1-6 | . | TRBV7-2 | . | CASSLAGPSTDSPLHF | TGTGCCAGCAGCTTAGCCGGACCGAGTACGGATTCACCCCTCCACTTT
TRBJ1-2 | . | TRBV7-8 | few | CASSLMTNRGYTF | TGTGCCAGCAGCTTGATGACAAATAGGGGCTACACCTTC
TRBJ2-2 | . | TRBV5-5 | . | CASSHTWLNPNGELFF | TGTGCCAGCAGCCATACGTGGTTGAACCCGAACGGGGAGCTGTTTTTT
TRBJ2-4 | . | TRBV13 | many | CASSWPSGLTNIQYF | TGTGCCAGCAGCTGGCCTTCGGGGCTTACAAACATTCAGTACTTC
TRBJ1-6 | . | TRBV27 | . | CASSLSGREGQMPYNSPLHF | TGTGCCAGCAGTTTATCCGGGAGGGAGGGACAAATGCCCTATAATTCACCCCTCCACTTT
TRBJ2-4 | . | TRBV6-5 | . | CASSYVAQGIDIQYF | TGTGCCAGCAGTTACGTGGCCCAGGGGATAGACATTCAGTACTTC
TRBJ2-1 | TRBD2 | TRBV5-1 | few | CASSLGTSGRFHEQFF | TGCGCCAGCAGCTTAGGGACTAGCGGGAGGTTCCATGAGCAGTTCTTC
TRBJ2-7 | TRBD2 | TRBV7-8 | . | CASSLDGPSGLWDEQYF | TGTGCCAGCAGCCTAGACGGACCTAGCGGACTCTGGGACGAGCAGTACTTC
TRBJ2-7 | . | TRBV7-9 | many | CASSFRGDEQYF | TGTGCCAGCAGCTTTCGAGGGGACGAGCAGTACTTC
TRBJ2-3 | . | TRBV20-1 | . | CSARGLGDTDTQYF | TGCAGTGCTAGAGGTCTAGGAGACACAGATACGCAGTATTTT
TRBJ2-2 | TRBD2 | TRBV7-2 | few | CASSLDGTSGRIPGELFF | TGTGCCAGCAGCTTAGACGGGACTAGCGGGAGAATCCCCGGGGAGCTGTTTTTT
TRBJ2-1 | . | TRBV7-9 | few | CASSSQRLWGNEQFF | TGTGCCAGCAGCTCCCAGCGGCTTTGGGGCAATGAGCAGTTCTTC
TRBJ1-1 | TRBD1 | TRBV18 | few | CASSLQRDRGNTEAFF | TGTGCCAGCTCACTCCAGCGGGACAGGGGAAACACTGAAGCTTTCTTT
TRBJ1-1 | TRBD1 | TRBV12-3/TRBV12-4 | many | CASSLKATGTAFF | TGTGCCAGCAGCTTGAAAGCGACAGGGACAGCTTTCTTT
TRBJ1-2 | . | TRBV13 | few | CASSSQEALGYTF | TGTGCCAGCAGTAGTCAGGAGGCGCTTGGCTACACCTTC
TRBJ2-1 | TRBD1 | TRBV9 | . | CASSVAPGQEYNEQFF | TGTGCCAGCAGCGTAGCTCCGGGACAGGAATACAATGAGCAGTTCTTC
TRBJ2-3 | TRBD2 | TRBV20-1 | . | CSARVSTSGITDTQYF | TGCAGTGCTAGAGTTAGTACTAGCGGAATCACAGATACGCAGTATTTT
TRBJ1-2 | . | TRBV30 | . | CASPEANYGYTF | TGTGCCTCCCCGGAGGCGAACTATGGCTACACCTTC
TRBJ2-7 | . | TRBV7-8 | many | CASSLAAAGLSYEQYF | TGTGCCAGCAGCTTAGCAGCGGCGGGGCTCTCCTACGAGCAGTACTTC
TRBJ1-4 | . | TRBV7-2 | . | CASSPQGRGEKLFF | TGTGCCAGCAGCCCACAAGGAAGGGGTGAAAAACTGTTTTTT
TRBJ1-1 | TRBD1 | TRBV5-1 | few | CASSQTGATTEAFF | TGCGCCAGCAGTCAGACAGGGGCTACCACTGAAGCTTTCTTT
TRBJ2-1 | . | TRBV27 | few | CASSPLDRYDEQFF | TGTGCCAGCAGTCCACTCGACCGCTACGATGAGCAGTTCTTC
TRBJ2-7 | TRBD1 | TRBV23-1 | . | CASSQSNRGPHEQYF | TGCGCCAGCAGTCAATCGAACAGGGGGCCCCACGAGCAGTACTTC
TRBJ2-5 | . | TRBV7-6 | . | CASSTPRTERETQYF | TGTGCCAGCAGCACCCCAAGGACAGAACGGGAGACCCAGTACTTC
TRBJ2-3 | . | TRBV3-1 | many | CASARTGTTDTQYF | TGTGCCAGCGCCCGAACGGGGACGACAGATACGCAGTATTTT